Each of the 13 T cell receptor beta chains below was sequenced from the same sample in a study of cytomegalovirus exposure and HLA in healthy donors. The PCR was carried out with 60 Vbeta primers and 13 Jbeta primers. Assay used: immunoSEQ multiplex PCR; TCRdb lists only in-frame clones, some missing. Of about 170,000 clones listed, 80% are singletons. Sequenced input: PBMCs. The receptors derive from a woman aged 50 to 65 in good health and CMV-seropositive.

The CDR3 region has the DNA TGTGCCTGGAGTGCCATCCGGGACAGCTATGGCTACACCTTC. Its translation is CAWSAIRDSYGYTF. The chain has TRBV30 and TRBJ1-2, with 7 bases that match TRBD1. CDR3 length: 14 amino acids. Unmatched junction bases numbered 6, after V lost 1 base and J lost 4 bases. Germline loops: CDR1 GTSNPN, CDR2 SVGIG (reference sequence).

The chain has TRBV19 and TRBJ2-3, with D unresolved. CDR1 and CDR2 from the germline V gene are LNHDA and SQIVND (reference sequence). Trimming took 3 bases from V and 4 from J, leaving 11 bases between them. The CDR3 runs to 14 residues. Written as DNA, the CDR3 is TGTGCCAGTAGTATCAGTCCCCGTGCAGATACGCAGTATTTT. It translates to CASSISPRADTQYF.

This clone appeared a single time. The CDR3 DNA reads as TGTGCCATCAGTGGACAGGGAAGGAACACTGAAGCTTTCTTT. Translation: CAISGQGRNTEAFF. The rearrangement joins TRBV10-3 to TRBJ1-1, with 7 bases matching TRBD1. After removal of 4 bases from V and 1 base from J, the junction contained 3 bases not matched to a gene. This CDR3 is built from 14 residues. Germline values: CDR1 ENHRY, CDR2 SYGVKD.

The chain has TRBV11-3 and TRBJ2-3; D perhaps matches TRBD2 (5 bases). The CDR3 is 14 residues long. Trimming stripped 0 bases from V and 4 bases from J, with 8 bases between. CDR1 is SGHNT and CDR2 is YENEEA in the germline V gene. Here the CDR3 reads CASSLELGADTQYF. CDR3 coding DNA: TGTGCCAGCAGCTTAGAACTAGGAGCAGATACGCAGTATTTT.

This clone was recorded a few times. This chain connects TRBV19 to TRBJ1-1; D not certain. With 6 bases removed from V and 0 bases from J, the gap between germline ends came to 8 bases. The length of the CDR3 is 13 residues. Germline V gene sequence: CDR1 LNHDA, CDR2 SQIVND (reference sequence). CDR3: CASRRVVNTEAFF. The CDR3 bases are TGTGCCAGTAGGCGTGTGGTGAACACTGAAGCTTTCTTT.

This rearrangement joins TRBV6-5 to TRBJ1-3, with TRBD1 matching 7 bases. The CDR3 covers 15 residues. After removal of 6 bases from V and 1 base from J, the junction contained 6 bases not matched to a gene. Germline V gene sequence: CDR1 MNHEY, CDR2 SVGAGI. CDR3 in DNA: TGTGCCAGCAGGCCCGGACAGGAGTCTGGAAACACCATATATTTT. Its translation: CASRPGQESGNTIYF.

This chain links TRBV6-6 with TRBJ2-2; tentatively, D is TRBD1 (5 bases). The CDR3 sequence is 13 residues long. CDR1 and CDR2 (germline): MNHNY, SVGAGI (reference sequence). Trimming left V 6 bases short and J 8 bases short, with 13 bases between. CDR3 coding DNA: TGTGCCAGCAGAACCAGGGCGCCTGGGGAGCTGTTTTTT. Translating gives CASRTRAPGELFF.

The CDR3 spells CASSSGTQGYEQYF. DNA of the CDR3: TGTGCCAGCAGCTCCGGGACTCAGGGTTACGAGCAGTACTTC. This rearrangement joins TRBV5-4 to TRBJ2-7, with TRBD2 as a possible D gene (6 bases). V dropped 3 bases and J dropped 4 bases, with 14 bases sitting between them. The V gene's germline CDR1 is SGHNT and CDR2 YYREEE (reference sequence). The CDR3 spans 14 residues. Variable domain in full (rest from reference TRBV5-4 and TRBJ2-7): ETGVTQSPTHLIKTRGQQVTLRCSSQSGHNTVSWYQQALGQGPQFIFQYYREEENGRGNFPPRFSGLQFPNYSSELNVNALELDDSALYLCASSSGTQGYEQYFGPGTRLTVT.

The chain joins TRBV30 to TRBJ2-6; TRBD1 might be the D (6 bases). CDR3 length: 15 amino acids. Germline V gives CDR1 GTSNPN, CDR2 SVGIG (reference sequence). V was trimmed by 4 bases and J by 3 bases, leaving 13 bases between them. CDR3 loop: CAWTLGAHGANVLTF. CDR3 nucleotide sequence: TGTGCCTGGACTTTGGGGGCGCATGGGGCCAACGTCCTGACTTTC.

The chain couples TRBV11-2 to TRBJ2-7, with 7 bases aligning to TRBD2. This CDR3 contains 15 residues. Germline V gives CDR1 SGHAT, CDR2 FQNNGV. J gave up 2 bases and V 4 bases, and 8 bases lay outside the gene matches. The DNA for the CDR3 is TGTGCCAGCAGCTCTAGCGGTCGGGGAGCCTACGAGCAGTACTTC. Encoded protein: CASSSSGRGAYEQYF.

This chain uses TRBV5-1 with TRBJ1-1; 8 bases map to TRBD1. Trimming took 3 bases from V and 1 from J; bases not matched to a gene: 5. The CDR3 has 15 amino acids. The germline gives CDR1 SGHRS, CDR2 YFSETQ. CDR3 bases: TGCGCCAGCAGCTGGGAACAGGGGGGGAACACTGAAGCTTTCTTT. Its protein product is CASSWEQGGNTEAFF.

J is TRBJ1-3 and V is TRBV2; D remains ambiguous. Germline V gene data show CDR1 as SNHLY and CDR2 as FYNNEI. The CDR3 is 17 amino acids. V was cut by 4 bases and J by 0 bases, with 16 bases left in between. The CDR3 bases are TGTGCCAGCAGTGCTCGGATTGTATGGAGCTCTGGAAACACCATATATTTT. Its translation: CASSARIVWSSGNTIYF. The full variable domain, in which reference TRBV2 and TRBJ1-3 provide the parts outside the CDR3, is EPEVTQTPSHQVTQMGQEVILRCVPISNHLYFYWYRQILGQKVEFLVSFYNNEISEKSEIFDDQFSVERPDGSNFTLKIRSTKLEDSAMYFCASSARIVWSSGNTIYFGEGSWLTVV.

V is TRBV5-4 and J is TRBJ1-1, with no clear D. The CDR3 loop spans 12 amino acids. Deletions cut 7 bases from V and 1 base from J, with 8 bases between. Germline V gene lookup returns CDR1 SGHNT and CDR2 YYREEE (reference sequence). Here the CDR3 DNA reads TGTGCCAGCGGAGAGTCGAACACTGAAGCTTTCTTT. This gives the protein CASGESNTEAFF.